The 18 T cell receptor beta chains reported below all come from one sample, sequenced in a study of Tregs in tolerant kidney transplant recipients (dated by TCRdb to the late 2010s). Library construction relied on the immunoSEQ multiplex PCR assay. TCRdb stores this immuneACCESS table with in-frame sequences only. Part of the clones is absent; in the studies checked, under half of the shortfall reflects unresolved V genes, and no reason is known for the rest. This sample is represented by some 68,000 clones; 65% to 85% of them were singletons. The ten largest make up approximately 4% of the sample. The sample taken for sequencing was CD4+ T cells from blood. These receptors originate from a human donor in good health.

V gene TRBV19 combines with J gene TRBJ1-3; D unclear. V lost 6 bases and J 0 bases, leaving 9 bases between the germline ends. CDR3 length: 14 residues. Germline lookup yields CDR1 LNHDA and CDR2 SQIVND (reference sequence). CDR3 in amino acids: CASRTEPSGNTIYF. As DNA, the CDR3 is TGTGCCAGTAGAACAGAGCCCTCTGGAAACACCATATATTTT. Supplemented by reference TRBV19 and TRBJ1-3, the full variable domain reads DGGITQSPKYLFRKEGQNVTLSCEQNLNHDAMYWYRQDPGQGLRLIYYSQIVNDFQKGDIAEGYSVSREKKESFPLTVTSAQKNPTAFYLCASRTEPSGNTIYFGEGSWLTVV.

This chain uses TRBV4-3 with TRBJ2-3; TRBD1 matches at 7 bases. The junction had 13 bases not matched to a gene; V was cut back by 0 bases and J by 4 bases. Germline assignment: CDR1 LGHNA and CDR2 YSLEER. This CDR3 is built from 18 residues. The CDR3 spells CASSQDIPGQNNADTQYF. CDR3 nucleotides: TGCGCCAGCAGCCAAGATATTCCGGGACAGAATAACGCAGATACGCAGTATTTT.

The chain uses TRBV4-1 and TRBJ2-4; 12 bases agree with TRBD2. V shed 4 bases and J 0 bases; nucleotides not matched to a gene: 1. Per the germline V gene, CDR1 is MGHRA and CDR2 is YSYEKL. There are 16 residues in the CDR3. The CDR3 nucleotides are TGCGCCAGCAGCCGACTAGCGGGGGTAGCCAAAAACATTCAGTACTTC. Encoded protein: CASSRLAGVAKNIQYF.

The rearrangement joins TRBV7-8 to TRBJ2-5; TRBD1 aligns across 8 bases. CDR3 size: 16 residues. J gave up 4 bases and V 0 bases, and 7 bases lay outside the gene matches. Germline CDR1 is SGHVS and CDR2 is FQNEAQ. Here the CDR3 DNA reads TGTGCCAGCAGCTTAGCGGGAGGCAGGGGGCGAGAGACCCAGTACTTC. Protein product: CASSLAGGRGRETQYF.

The chain recombines TRBV27 with TRBJ1-6; D uncertain. The germline CDR1 and CDR2 sequences are MNHEY and SMNVEV (reference sequence). This CDR3 spans 13 amino acids. V lost 3 bases and J lost 4, with 4 bases in between. Here the CDR3 reads CASSFNYNSPLHF. Written as DNA, the CDR3 is TGTGCCAGCAGTTTTAATTATAATTCACCCCTCCACTTT.

The genes are TRBV11-2 and TRBJ2-5; 8 bases line up with TRBD2. The CDR3 runs 16 residues. Germline loops: CDR1 SGHAT, CDR2 FQNNGV. J gave up 4 bases and V 8 bases, and 15 bases lay outside the gene matches. CDR3 nucleotide sequence: TGTGCCAGCCGTACTCTCGGAGCGGGAGTTTCAGAGACCCAGTACTTC. Its translation is CASRTLGAGVSETQYF.

The chain employs TRBV7-2 and TRBJ2-1; no definite D call. The CDR3 length is 13 residues. Trimming pared 5 bases from V and 6 bases from J, leaving 11 bases between. Germline CDR1 reads SGHTA; CDR2 reads FQGNSA. CDR3 bases: TGTGCCAGCAGCCATCCTTCGGGCAATGAGCAGTTCTTC. Translation gives CASSHPSGNEQFF.

Comment on this clone: This sample also contains other DNA sequences that code for the same CDR3. The chain couples TRBV2 to TRBJ2-2; the D call may be TRBD1 or TRBD2 (7 bases each). The CDR3 runs to 15 residues. The germline V gene encodes CDR1 SNHLY and CDR2 FYNNEI. The V end lost 2 bases, the J end lost 6 bases, and 13 bases lay between the germline ends. Here the CDR3 reads CASSENQGGAGELFF. The CDR3 DNA follows: TGTGCCAGCAGTGAAAATCAGGGGGGGGCCGGGGAGCTGTTTTTT. Full variable domain (outside the CDR3, taken from reference TRBV2 and TRBJ2-2): EPEVTQTPSHQVTQMGQEVILRCVPISNHLYFYWYRQILGQKVEFLVSFYNNEISEKSEIFDDQFSVERPDGSNFTLKIRSTKLEDSAMYFCASSENQGGAGELFFGEGSRLTVL.

This rearrangement joins TRBV6-1 to TRBJ1-1; 7 bases agree with TRBD1. Germline CDR1 and CDR2: MNHNS and SASEGT. CDR3 length: 14 amino acids. Trimming cost V 5 bases and J 5 bases; bases outside gene matches: 8. This chain's CDR3 is CASSSETGWTEAFF. CDR3 DNA: TGTGCCAGCAGTTCAGAGACAGGGTGGACTGAAGCTTTCTTT.

Here the CDR3 DNA reads TGTGCCAGCAGCGGTGGGACCTCGTCGTGGACCCAGTACTTC. Translating gives CASSGGTSSWTQYF. The chain uses TRBV7-2 and TRBJ2-5; D could derive from TRBD1 or TRBD2 (5 bases each). This CDR3 spans 14 amino acids. Looked up from germline, CDR1 is SGHTA and CDR2 is FQGNSA. Trimming took 5 bases from V and 7 from J, leaving 17 bases between them.

The chain couples TRBV5-1 to TRBJ2-5, with D possibly TRBD2 on 5 matching bases. The length of the CDR3 is 16 residues. Looked up from germline, CDR1 is SGHRS and CDR2 is YFSETQ. The ends were cut back, 0 bases at V and 10 bases at J, with 22 bases in the middle. The CDR3 sequence is CASSLVSGGSGSDQYF. CDR3 in DNA: TGCGCCAGCAGCTTGGTGTCCGGAGGTTCGGGTAGCGACCAGTACTTC. The full variable domain, rest sourced from reference TRBV5-1 and TRBJ2-5, is KAGVTQTPRYLIKTRGQQVTLSCSPISGHRSVSWYQQTPGQGLQFLFEYFSETQRNKGNFPGRFSGRQFSNSRSEMNVSTLELGDSALYLCASSLVSGGSGSDQYFGPGTRLLVL.

The chain combines TRBV7-8 with TRBJ2-3; unclear D gene. V was cut by 3 bases and J by 4 bases, with 8 bases left in between. The CDR3 is made up of 13 amino acids. From germline, CDR1 is SGHVS and CDR2 FQNEAQ. DNA of the CDR3: TGTGCCAGCAGCTTCGCGTCTTCAGATACGCAGTATTTT. Translating it yields CASSFASSDTQYF. The whole variable domain, remainder taken from reference TRBV7-8 and TRBJ2-3, is GAGVSQSPRYKVAKRGQDVALRCDPISGHVSLFWYQQALGQGPEFLTYFQNEAQLDKSGLPSDRFFAERPEGSVSTLKIQRTQQEDSAVYLCASSFASSDTQYFGPGTRLTVL.

The chain joins TRBV7-7 to TRBJ1-3; 8 nucleotides line up with TRBD1. Trimming took 5 bases from V and 2 from J; bases not matched to a gene: 8. Looked up from germline, CDR1 is SSHAT and CDR2 is FNYEAQ (reference sequence). The CDR3 consists of 16 residues. The CDR3 region is CASSGGYRGAGNTIYF. The CDR3 coding sequence is TGTGCCAGCAGCGGGGGTTACAGGGGGGCTGGAAACACCATATATTTT. The full variable domain, completed using reference TRBV7-7 and TRBJ1-3, is GAGVSQSPRYKVTKRGQDVTLRCDPISSHATLYWYQQALGQGPEFLTYFNYEAQPDKSGLPSDRFSAERPEGSISTLTIQRTEQRDSAMYRCASSGGYRGAGNTIYFGEGSWLTVV.

The gene calls are TRBV9 and TRBJ1-1; perhaps TRBD1 as D (6 bases). This CDR3 is 15 amino acids long. V lost 0 bases and J 0 bases, leaving 9 bases between the germline ends. In germline, CDR1 is SGDLS, CDR2 YYNGEE. CDR3 DNA sequence: TGTGCCAGCAGCGTAGGGACAGCAATGAACACTGAAGCTTTCTTT. Protein sequence: CASSVGTAMNTEAFF.

The chain recombines TRBV10-3 with TRBJ1-5; D perhaps matches TRBD1 (5 bases). The V and J ends lost 10 bases and 0 bases respectively, with 10 bases between them. CDR3 length: 13 residues. The germline CDR1 and CDR2 sequences are ENHRY and SYGVKD. The chain's CDR3 is CATQTDSNQPQHF. CDR3 sequence (DNA): TGTGCCACCCAGACAGATAGCAATCAGCCCCAGCATTTT.

The chain combines TRBV28 with TRBJ2-5, with TRBD1 identical over 9 bases. Trimming cost V 6 bases and J 4 bases; bases outside gene matches: 3. The CDR3 is 13 residues long. Germline-derived CDR1 and CDR2 are MDHEN and SYDVKM. The CDR3 DNA reads TGTGCCAGCAGGGGGACAGGGCCAGAGACCCAGTACTTC. Protein sequence: CASRGTGPETQYF.

V gene TRBV4-2 combines with J gene TRBJ2-2; TRBD2 matches at 7 bases. Unmatched junction bases numbered 5, after V lost 3 bases and J lost 7 bases. CDR3 length: 14 residues. The germline gives CDR1 LGHNA, CDR2 YNFKEQ. CDR3 DNA sequence: TGTGCCAGCAGCCAGGAGCGGGGCGACGGGGAGCTGTTTTTT. It translates to CASSQERGDGELFF.

This clone has more than one count but fewer than ten. J is TRBJ2-7 and V is TRBV9, with 9 bases identical to TRBD1. The CDR3 totals 16 residues. Germline CDR1 SGDLS, CDR2 YYNGEE. V was pared by 7 bases and J by 3 bases, with 14 bases of the junction left unmatched. CDR3 DNA: TGTGCCAGCGCCGACAGGGACAGGGAGGCCCACTACGAGCAGTACTTC. Translating it yields CASADRDREAHYEQYF. The whole variable domain, filled in from reference TRBV9 and TRBJ2-7, reads DSGVTQTPKHLITATGQRVTLRCSPRSGDLSVYWYQQSLDQGLQFLIQYYNGEERAKGNILERFSAQQFPDLHSELNLSSLELGDSALYFCASADRDREAHYEQYFGPGTRLTVT.